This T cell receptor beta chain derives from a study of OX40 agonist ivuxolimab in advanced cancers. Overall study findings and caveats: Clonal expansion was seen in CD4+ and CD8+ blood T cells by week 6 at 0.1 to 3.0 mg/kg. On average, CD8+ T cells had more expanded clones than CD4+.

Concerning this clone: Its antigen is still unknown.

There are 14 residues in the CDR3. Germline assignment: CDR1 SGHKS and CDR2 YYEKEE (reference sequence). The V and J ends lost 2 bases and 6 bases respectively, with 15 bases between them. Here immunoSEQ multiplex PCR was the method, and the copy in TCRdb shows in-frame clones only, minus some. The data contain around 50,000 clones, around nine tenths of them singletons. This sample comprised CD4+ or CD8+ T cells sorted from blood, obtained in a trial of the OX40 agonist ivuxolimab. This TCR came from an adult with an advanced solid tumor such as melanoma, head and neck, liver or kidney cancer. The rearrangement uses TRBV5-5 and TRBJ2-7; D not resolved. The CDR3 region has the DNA TGTGCCAGCAGCTTTCTCTTTGAATTTGGCGAGCAGTACTTC. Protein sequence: CASSFLFEFGEQYF.